Each of the 25 T cell receptor beta chains below was sequenced from the same sample in a study of blood T cell repertoires in COVID-19. Assay used: immunoSEQ multiplex PCR; TCRdb lists only in-frame clones, some missing. Here the sample spans about 240,000 clones, approximately 90% being singletons. Sequenced input: PBMCs or T cells enriched from blood (not recorded which). These receptors came from a woman in her 30s who had recovered from COVID-19.

The rearrangement uses TRBV10-3 and TRBJ2-3; no clear D gene. The germline V and J ends were trimmed by 6 bases and 1 base, with 14 bases remaining between them. Germline CDR1 reads ENHRY; CDR2 reads SYGVKD. This CDR3 comprises 15 residues. The CDR3 nucleotides read TGTGCCATCAGGTCCCTCTTCCTTGGCACAGATACGCAGTATTTT. Amino acid sequence: CAIRSLFLGTDTQYF.

This clone was observed a single time. The rearrangement joins TRBV29-1 to TRBJ1-2; D remains ambiguous. V dropped 4 bases and J dropped 4 bases, with 7 bases sitting between them. This CDR3 is 11 amino acids long. Germline V CDR1 and CDR2: SQVTM, ANQGSEA. In DNA form, the CDR3 reads TGCAGCGTTGGGCTGCCCTATGGCTACACCTTC. This gives the protein CSVGLPYGYTF.

The rearrangement joins TRBV28 to TRBJ1-4, with D unclear. CDR1 and CDR2 from the germline V gene are MDHEN and SYDVKM. The CDR3 spans 14 residues. Trimming removed 2 bases from V and 0 bases from J, with 4 bases in between. CDR3 loop: CASSLSATNEKLFF. The CDR3 DNA reads TGTGCCAGCAGTTTAAGCGCAACTAATGAAAAACTGTTTTTT.

The chain links TRBV21-1 to TRBJ1-5; the DNA was not compared with TRBD1, the D call given in the table. TRBV21-1 is noted as a pseudogene. The CDR3 totals 15 residues. The CDR3 loop is CAIPGGSGVNQPQHF. In DNA, the CDR3 is TGTGCCATCCCAGGGGGGAGTGGGGTAAATCAGCCCCAGCATTTT.

This clone occurred once. In DNA form, the CDR3 reads TGCAGTGCTAGTGGTAGCGGGAAAGAGACCCAGTACTTC. It is translated as CSASGSGKETQYF. The rearrangement uses TRBV20-1 and TRBJ2-5, with 8 bases lining up with TRBD2. This CDR3 comprises 13 residues. Germline CDR1 is DFQATT and CDR2 is SNEGSKA (reference sequence). V dropped 3 bases and J dropped 3; count of bases not matched to a gene: 3.

V gene TRBV15 combines with J gene TRBJ1-1, with D perhaps matching TRBD1 (5 bases). Trimming shortened V by 0 bases and J by 0 bases, and 8 bases separated the two germline ends. Germline V gene lookup returns CDR1 LNHNV and CDR2 YYDKDF (reference sequence). The CDR3 has 15 amino acids. CDR3 amino acids: CATSRDKGLNTEAFF. Written as DNA, the CDR3 is TGTGCCACCAGCAGAGATAAGGGGTTGAACACTGAAGCTTTCTTT.

The rearrangement uses TRBV7-9 and TRBJ1-2; 7 bases fit TRBD1. This CDR3 region has 13 residues. Germline assignment: CDR1 SEHNR and CDR2 FQNEAQ (reference sequence). The ends lost 7 bases at V and 5 bases at J; junction bases unmatched: 7. In nucleotides, the CDR3 is TGTGCCAGCACCGAGGGGGCGCGATATGGCTACACCTTC. This translates into CASTEGARYGYTF.

In nucleotides, the CDR3 is TGTGCCACCAGCAGAGACAACGGCGGTGAAAAACTGTTTTTT. Translating gives CATSRDNGGEKLFF. This chain uses TRBV15 with TRBJ1-4; D not resolved. Germline CDR1 reads LNHNV; CDR2 reads YYDKDF (reference sequence). The CDR3 is made up of 14 amino acids. V was cut by 0 bases and J by 7 bases, with 9 bases left in between.

The J gene is TRBJ2-7, the V gene TRBV7-3; the D gene is possibly TRBD1 (5 bases). V lost 5 bases and J 1 base, leaving 9 bases between the germline ends. The CDR3 is 13 residues long. Germline V CDR1 and CDR2: SGHTA, FQGTGA. CDR3 sequence: CASSQAGSYEQYF. Here the CDR3 DNA reads TGTGCCAGCAGCCAGGCAGGGTCCTACGAGCAGTACTTC.

The V gene is TRBV5-6, the J gene TRBJ2-7; TRBD2 matches at 7 bases. Germline V gene lookup returns CDR1 SGHDT and CDR2 YYEEEE. This CDR3 is 16 amino acids long. J was trimmed by 4 bases and V by 4 bases; bases with no gene match: 14. The CDR3 loop reads CASSAVVPSGTYEQYF. CDR3 nucleotides: TGTGCCAGCAGCGCTGTCGTGCCTAGCGGAACTTACGAGCAGTACTTC.

This clone was picked up a small number of times. CDR3 nucleotides: TGTGCCAGCAGTGAGGGAGGGAACACTGAAGCTTTCTTT. Translating gives CASSEGGNTEAFF. V and J are TRBV6-4 and TRBJ1-1; D remains unclear. CDR1 and CDR2 (germline): MRHNA, SNTAGT. The CDR3 consists of 13 residues. The V end lost 3 bases, the J end lost 1 base, and 6 bases lay between the germline ends.

This rearrangement joins TRBV19 to TRBJ2-7; D is perhaps TRBD2 (6 bases). Trimming removed 7 bases from V and 0 bases from J, with 10 bases in between. The CDR3 covers 13 residues. Germline loops: CDR1 LNHDA, CDR2 SQIVND (reference sequence). The CDR3 coding sequence is TGTGCCAGTACCTCCGGGGGCTCCTACGAGCAGTACTTC. It specifies CASTSGGSYEQYF.

The chain joins TRBV19 to TRBJ1-1; 9 bases line up with TRBD1. The CDR3 runs 16 residues. The J segment lost 4 bases and the V segment lost 5 bases, leaving 11 bases of the junction unmatched. CDR1 and CDR2 from the germline V gene are LNHDA and SQIVND (reference sequence). The CDR3 spells CASSRRLDRGVTEAFF. DNA for the CDR3: TGTGCCAGTAGTCGGAGACTGGACAGGGGAGTCACTGAAGCTTTCTTT.

The genes are TRBV15 and TRBJ1-1, with D uncertain. V lost 0 bases to trimming and J lost 7 bases, with 9 bases between them. The CDR3 consists of 13 residues. Germline values: CDR1 LNHNV, CDR2 YYDKDF (reference sequence). The chain's CDR3 is CATSRDPRFEAFF. For the CDR3, the DNA is TGTGCCACCAGCAGAGATCCCAGATTTGAAGCTTTCTTT.

This clone was counted a few times. The chain joins TRBV7-9 to TRBJ2-7; 10 positions match TRBD2. Looked up from germline, CDR1 is SEHNR and CDR2 is FQNEAQ (reference sequence). This CDR3 has 16 amino acids. With V trimmed by 6 bases and J by 0 bases, 8 bases remained unmatched. CDR3 region: CASSLPTSGFSYEQYF. CDR3 coding DNA: TGTGCCAGCAGTCTTCCGACTAGCGGGTTCTCCTACGAGCAGTACTTC.

The chain carries TRBV6-2 or TRBV6-3 and TRBJ2-1, with 14 nucleotides matching TRBD2. CDR1 MNHEY and CDR2 SVGEGT come from the germline V gene. The ends lost 0 bases at V and 9 bases at J; junction bases unmatched: 7. This CDR3 is built from 17 residues. CDR3 nucleotide sequence: TGTGCCAGCAGTTACTCGAAAGAGACTAGCGGGAGGGTTGAGCAGTTCTTC. Translating it yields CASSYSKETSGRVEQFF.

The chain joins TRBV7-3 to TRBJ2-1; no firm D call. V was cut by 2 bases and J by 4 bases, with 12 bases left in between. This CDR3 comprises 15 residues. Germline loops: CDR1 SGHTA, CDR2 FQGTGA. CDR3 DNA: TGTGCCAGCAGCTTAGGAGTCGGCGATTACAATGAGCAGTTCTTC. This sequence encodes CASSLGVGDYNEQFF.

The chain combines TRBV29-1 with TRBJ1-5, with TRBD1 matching over 7 bases. Trimming at V came to 4 bases and at J to 6 bases, leaving 6 bases not matched to a gene. CDR3 length: 13 amino acids. Per the germline V gene, CDR1 is SQVTM and CDR2 is ANQGSEA. The DNA for the CDR3 is TGCAGCGTTGGCCAGGGGGACGGTCAGCCCCAGCATTTT. It is translated as CSVGQGDGQPQHF.

This clone has only one observation. The V and J genes are TRBV11-2 and TRBJ1-1; D not resolved. The CDR3 contains 12 residues. CDR1 is SGHAT, CDR2 FQNNGV, per germline. Trimming left V 5 bases short and J 4 bases short, with 8 bases between. CDR3 loop: CASSHGGTEAFF. CDR3 nucleotides: TGTGCCAGCAGCCACGGAGGCACTGAAGCTTTCTTT.

The rearrangement uses TRBV27 and TRBJ2-7, with a tentative D call TRBD1 (5 bases). V was trimmed by 5 bases and J by 3 bases, leaving 20 bases between them. CDR3 size: 16 residues. The germline V gene encodes CDR1 MNHEY and CDR2 SMNVEV (reference sequence). CDR3 sequence (DNA): TGTGCCAGCAGTGCTCGGACATCGCTTAAGTTCTACGAGCAGTACTTC. Protein product: CASSARTSLKFYEQYF.

The chain employs TRBV27 and TRBJ1-4, with D possibly matching TRBD1 (5 bases). V was cut by 5 bases and J by 0 bases, with 10 bases left in between. The germline V gene encodes CDR1 MNHEY and CDR2 SMNVEV (reference sequence). This CDR3 is built from 15 residues. Here the CDR3 reads CASSIRTPTNEKLFF. CDR3 DNA sequence: TGTGCCAGCAGTATCCGGACACCAACTAATGAAAAACTGTTTTTT.

The chain employs TRBV7-9 and TRBJ1-1; D is ambiguous. Germline V gene data show CDR1 as SEHNR and CDR2 as FQNEAQ (reference sequence). This CDR3 region has 15 residues. Trimming removed 1 base at V and 1 base at J, with 10 bases between. The CDR3 region is CASSLGLTQNTEAFF. The CDR3 bases are TGTGCCAGCAGCTTAGGACTGACCCAGAACACTGAAGCTTTCTTT.

The chain combines TRBV27 with TRBJ1-5; no reliable D call. The V and J ends lost 8 bases and 5 bases respectively, with 13 bases between them. The CDR3 extends over 13 amino acids. Per the germline V gene, CDR1 is MNHEY and CDR2 is SMNVEV (reference sequence). The DNA for the CDR3 is TGTGCCAGCGGAGTCCGCGCGTATCAGCCCCAGCATTTT. This codes for CASGVRAYQPQHF.

V is TRBV2 and J is TRBJ1-1, with no clear D. The V gene's germline CDR1 is SNHLY and CDR2 FYNNEI. There are 15 residues in the CDR3. With 5 bases removed from V and 10 bases from J, the gap between germline ends came to 23 bases. Here the CDR3 reads CASSPEAASPRGAFF. DNA for the CDR3: TGTGCCAGCAGTCCGGAGGCAGCGTCGCCCCGAGGAGCTTTCTTT.

The J gene is TRBJ2-7, the V gene TRBV13; TRBD2 might be the D (6 bases). This CDR3 is built from 15 residues. From germline, CDR1 is PRHDT and CDR2 FYEKMQ (reference sequence). Trimming removed 5 bases from V and 0 bases from J, with 14 bases in between. CDR3 coding DNA: TGTGCCAGCAGCCCCTTAGCGGAGCTCTCCTACGAGCAGTACTTC. Encoded protein: CASSPLAELSYEQYF.